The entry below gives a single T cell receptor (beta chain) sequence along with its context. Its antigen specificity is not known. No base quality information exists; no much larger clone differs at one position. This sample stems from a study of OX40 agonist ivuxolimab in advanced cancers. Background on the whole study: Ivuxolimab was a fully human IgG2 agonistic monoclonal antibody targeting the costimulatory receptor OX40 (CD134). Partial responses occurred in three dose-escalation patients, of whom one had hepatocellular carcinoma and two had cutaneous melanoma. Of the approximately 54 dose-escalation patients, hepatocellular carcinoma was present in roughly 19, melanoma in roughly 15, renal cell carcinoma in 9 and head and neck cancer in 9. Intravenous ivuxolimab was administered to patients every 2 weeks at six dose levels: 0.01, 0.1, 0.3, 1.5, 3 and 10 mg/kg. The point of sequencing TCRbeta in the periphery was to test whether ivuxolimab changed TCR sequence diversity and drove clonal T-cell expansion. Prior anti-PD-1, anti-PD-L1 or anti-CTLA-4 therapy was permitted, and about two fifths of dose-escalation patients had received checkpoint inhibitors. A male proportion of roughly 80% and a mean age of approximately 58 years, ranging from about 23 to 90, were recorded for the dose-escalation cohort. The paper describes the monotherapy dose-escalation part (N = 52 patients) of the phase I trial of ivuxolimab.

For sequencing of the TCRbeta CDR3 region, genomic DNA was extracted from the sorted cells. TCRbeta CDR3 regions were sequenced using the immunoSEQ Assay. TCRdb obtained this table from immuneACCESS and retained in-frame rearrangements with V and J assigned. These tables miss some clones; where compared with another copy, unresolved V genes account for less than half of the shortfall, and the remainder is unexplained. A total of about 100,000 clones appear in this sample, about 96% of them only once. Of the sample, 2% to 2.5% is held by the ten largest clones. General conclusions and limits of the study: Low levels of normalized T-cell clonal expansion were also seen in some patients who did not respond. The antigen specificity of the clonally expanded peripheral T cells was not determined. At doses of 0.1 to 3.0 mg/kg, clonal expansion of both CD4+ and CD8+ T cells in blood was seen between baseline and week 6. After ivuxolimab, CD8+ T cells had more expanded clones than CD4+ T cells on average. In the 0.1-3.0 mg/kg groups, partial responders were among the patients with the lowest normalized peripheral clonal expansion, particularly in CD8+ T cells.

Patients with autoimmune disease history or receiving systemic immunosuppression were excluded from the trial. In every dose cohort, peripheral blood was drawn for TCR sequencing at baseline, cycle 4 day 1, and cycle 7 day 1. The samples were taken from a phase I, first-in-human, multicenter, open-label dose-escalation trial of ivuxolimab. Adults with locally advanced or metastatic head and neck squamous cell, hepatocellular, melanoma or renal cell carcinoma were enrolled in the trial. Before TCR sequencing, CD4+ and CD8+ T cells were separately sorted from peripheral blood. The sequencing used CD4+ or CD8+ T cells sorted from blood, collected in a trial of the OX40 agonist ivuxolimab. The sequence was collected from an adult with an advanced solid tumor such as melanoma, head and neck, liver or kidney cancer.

The CDR3 reads CASSQEREWRYEQYF. The DNA is TGCGCCAGCAGCCAGGAACGGGAGTGGCGGTACGAGCAGTACTTC. The chain links TRBV4-3 with TRBJ2-7; TRBD2 is a weak D gene call, 6 bases matching. Spanning cysteine to phenylalanine, the CDR3 consists of 15 amino acids. Just the 45-base CDR3 DNA is kept, in frame starting at base 1. CDR1 and CDR2 are drawn from the germline V gene: LGHNA, YSLEER. Trimming costs V 3 bases and J 4 bases, and their ends lie 16 bases apart.